This TCR beta chain originates from a study of T cell repertoires in cytomegalovirus infection. Regarding the study as a whole: Dominant in the ex vivo response were TCR beta clonotypes restricted by HLA-C and specific for CMV.

One entry per CDR3 protein results from TCRdb running MiXCR on the reads. The sample yields a few hundred thousand distinct CDR3 sequences, about a sixth seen once. Comment on this clonotype: Its antigen is currently unknown.

V was clipped by 7 bases and J by 6 bases; unmatched bases: 11. Germline loops: CDR1 SNHLY, CDR2 FYNNEI. The CDR3 extends over 15 amino acids. The sequence came from a human donor in good health (CMV status not recorded). Some clones in this sample may be carry-over from other donors' samples. The sample consisted of PBMCs. The V call is TRBV2, the J call TRBJ2-2; 7 bases line up with TRBD2. In DNA form, the CDR3 reads TGTGCCAGCAAAAACGGACTAGGGATCGCCGGGGAGCTGTTTTTT. Its protein product is CASKNGLGIAGELFF. The full variable domain, completed using reference TRBV2 and TRBJ2-2, is EPEVTQTPSHQVTQMGQEVILRCVPISNHLYFYWYRQILGQKVEFLVSFYNNEISEKSEIFDDQFSVERPDGSNFTLKIRSTKLEDSAMYFCASKNGLGIAGELFFGEGSRLTVL.